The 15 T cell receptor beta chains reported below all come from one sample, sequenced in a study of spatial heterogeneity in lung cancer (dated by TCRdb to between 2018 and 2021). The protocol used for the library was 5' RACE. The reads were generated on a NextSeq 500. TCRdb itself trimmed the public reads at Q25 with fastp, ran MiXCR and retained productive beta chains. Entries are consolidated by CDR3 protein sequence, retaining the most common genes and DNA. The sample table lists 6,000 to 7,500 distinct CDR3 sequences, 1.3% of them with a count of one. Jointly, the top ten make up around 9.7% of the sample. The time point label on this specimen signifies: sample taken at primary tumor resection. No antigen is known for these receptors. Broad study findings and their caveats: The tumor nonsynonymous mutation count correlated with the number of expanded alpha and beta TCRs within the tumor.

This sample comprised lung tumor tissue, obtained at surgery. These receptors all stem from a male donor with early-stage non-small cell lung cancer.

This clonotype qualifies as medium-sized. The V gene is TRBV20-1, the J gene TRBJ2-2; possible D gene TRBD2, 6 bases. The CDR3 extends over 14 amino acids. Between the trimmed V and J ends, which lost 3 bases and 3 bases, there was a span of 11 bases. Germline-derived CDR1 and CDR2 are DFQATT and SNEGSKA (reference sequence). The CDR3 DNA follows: TGCAGTGCTAGTGGAGGGGTTGACACCGGGGAGCTGTTTTTT. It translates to CSASGGVDTGELFF.

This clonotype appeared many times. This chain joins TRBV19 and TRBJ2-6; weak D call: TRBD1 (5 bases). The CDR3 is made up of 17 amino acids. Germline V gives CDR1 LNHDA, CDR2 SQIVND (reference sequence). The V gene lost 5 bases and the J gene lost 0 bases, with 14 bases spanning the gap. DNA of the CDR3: TGTGCCAGTAGTGACAGTTTCGATTTCTCTGGGGCCAACGTCCTGACTTTC. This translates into CASSDSFDFSGANVLTF.

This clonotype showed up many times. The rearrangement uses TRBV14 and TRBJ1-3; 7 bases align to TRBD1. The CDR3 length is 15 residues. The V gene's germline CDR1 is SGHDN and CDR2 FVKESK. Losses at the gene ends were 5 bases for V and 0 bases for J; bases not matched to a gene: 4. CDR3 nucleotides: TGTGCCAGCAGCGAGGGGGCTCCCTCTGGAAACACCATATATTTT. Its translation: CASSEGAPSGNTIYF. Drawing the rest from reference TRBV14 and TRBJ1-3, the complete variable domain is EAGVTQFPSHSVIEKGQTVTLRCDPISGHDNLYWYRRVMGKEIKFLLHFVKESKQDESGMPNNRFLAERTGGTYSTLKVQPAELEDSGVYFCASSEGAPSGNTIYFGEGSWLTVV.

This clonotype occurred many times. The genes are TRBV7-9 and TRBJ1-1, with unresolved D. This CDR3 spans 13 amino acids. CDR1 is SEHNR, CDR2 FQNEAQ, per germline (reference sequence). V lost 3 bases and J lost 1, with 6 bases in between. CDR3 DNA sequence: TGTGCCAGCAGCTTTCCAGGGAACACTGAAGCTTTCTTT. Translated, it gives CASSFPGNTEAFF. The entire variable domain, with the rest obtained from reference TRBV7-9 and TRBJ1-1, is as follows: DTGVSQNPRHKITKRGQNVTFRCDPISEHNRLYWYRQTLGQGPEFLTYFQNEAQLEKSRLLSDRFSAERPKGSFSTLEIQRTEQGDSAMYLCASSFPGNTEAFFGQGTRLTVV.

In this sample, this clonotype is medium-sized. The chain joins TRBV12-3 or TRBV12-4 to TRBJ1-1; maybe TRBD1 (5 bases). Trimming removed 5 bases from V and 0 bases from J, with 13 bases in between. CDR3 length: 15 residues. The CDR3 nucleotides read TGTGCCAGCAGTCAAGGTGGGACCTTGAACACTGAAGCTTTCTTT. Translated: CASSQGGTLNTEAFF.

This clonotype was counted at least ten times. CDR3 bases: TGTGCCTGGTCCTTCCGGAACACTGAAGCTTTCTTT. Translating it yields CAWSFRNTEAFF. The rearrangement uses TRBV30 and TRBJ1-1; D is undetermined. CDR3 length: 12 residues. V was shortened by 5 bases and J by 1 base, with 8 bases between the two germline ends. Per the germline V gene, CDR1 is GTSNPN and CDR2 is SVGIG (reference sequence).

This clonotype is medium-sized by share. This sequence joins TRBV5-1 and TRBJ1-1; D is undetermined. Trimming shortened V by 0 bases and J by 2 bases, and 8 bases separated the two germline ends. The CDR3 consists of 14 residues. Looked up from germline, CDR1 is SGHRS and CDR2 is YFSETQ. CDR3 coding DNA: TGCGCCAGCAGCTTGGGGACCCTTAACACTGAAGCTTTCTTT. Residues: CASSLGTLNTEAFF.

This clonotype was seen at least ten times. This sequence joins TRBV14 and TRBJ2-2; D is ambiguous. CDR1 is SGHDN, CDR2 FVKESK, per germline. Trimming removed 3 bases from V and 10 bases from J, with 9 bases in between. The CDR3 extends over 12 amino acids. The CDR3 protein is CASSHLKEELFF. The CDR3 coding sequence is TGTGCCAGCAGCCATTTGAAGGAGGAGCTGTTTTTT.

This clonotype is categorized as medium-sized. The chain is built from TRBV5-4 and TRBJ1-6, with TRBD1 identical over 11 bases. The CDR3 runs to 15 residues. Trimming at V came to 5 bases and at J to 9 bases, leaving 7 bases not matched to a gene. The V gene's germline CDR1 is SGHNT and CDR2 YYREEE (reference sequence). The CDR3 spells CASSSPGTGGSPLHF. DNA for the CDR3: TGTGCCAGCAGTTCCCCCGGGACAGGGGGTTCACCCCTCCACTTT.

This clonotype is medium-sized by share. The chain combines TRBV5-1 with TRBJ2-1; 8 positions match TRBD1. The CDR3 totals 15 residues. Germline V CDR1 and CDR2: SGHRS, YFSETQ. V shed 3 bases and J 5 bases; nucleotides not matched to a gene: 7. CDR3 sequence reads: CASSWSGTGDNEQFF. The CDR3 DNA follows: TGCGCCAGCAGCTGGTCCGGGACAGGAGACAATGAGCAGTTCTTC.

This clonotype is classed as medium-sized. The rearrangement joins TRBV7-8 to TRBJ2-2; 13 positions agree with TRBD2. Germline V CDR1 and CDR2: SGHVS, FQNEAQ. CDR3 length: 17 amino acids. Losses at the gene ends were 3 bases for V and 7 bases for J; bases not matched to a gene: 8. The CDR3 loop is CASSLAGLAGEHGELFF. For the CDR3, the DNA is TGTGCCAGCAGCTTGGCCGGACTAGCGGGAGAACACGGGGAGCTGTTTTTT.

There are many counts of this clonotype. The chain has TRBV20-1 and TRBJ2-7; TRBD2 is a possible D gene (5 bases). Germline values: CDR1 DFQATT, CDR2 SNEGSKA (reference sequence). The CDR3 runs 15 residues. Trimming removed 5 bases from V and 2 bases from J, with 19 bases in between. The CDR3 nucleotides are TGCAGTGCTGGAGGAGAGGCAGGAGGTCCCTACGAGCAGTACTTC. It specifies CSAGGEAGGPYEQYF.

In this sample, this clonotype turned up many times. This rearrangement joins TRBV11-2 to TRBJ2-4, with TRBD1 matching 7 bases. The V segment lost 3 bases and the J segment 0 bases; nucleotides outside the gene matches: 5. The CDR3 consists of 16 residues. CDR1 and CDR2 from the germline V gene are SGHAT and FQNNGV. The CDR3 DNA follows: TGTGCCAGCAGCTTCGACAGGGATTTAGCCAAAAACATTCAGTACTTC. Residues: CASSFDRDLAKNIQYF. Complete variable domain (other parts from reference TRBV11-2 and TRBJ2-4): EAGVAQSPRYKIIEKRQSVAFWCNPISGHATLYWYQQILGQGPKLLIQFQNNGVVDDSQLPKDRFSAERLKGVDSTLKIQPAKLEDSAVYLCASSFDRDLAKNIQYFGAGTRLSVL.

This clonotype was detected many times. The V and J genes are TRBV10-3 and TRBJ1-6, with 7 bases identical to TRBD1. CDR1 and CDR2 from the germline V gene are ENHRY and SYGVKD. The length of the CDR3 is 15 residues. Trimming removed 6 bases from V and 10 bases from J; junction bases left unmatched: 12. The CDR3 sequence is CAIRSEGTAGSPLHF. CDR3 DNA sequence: TGTGCCATCAGGTCGGAAGGGACAGCGGGGTCACCCCTCCACTTT.

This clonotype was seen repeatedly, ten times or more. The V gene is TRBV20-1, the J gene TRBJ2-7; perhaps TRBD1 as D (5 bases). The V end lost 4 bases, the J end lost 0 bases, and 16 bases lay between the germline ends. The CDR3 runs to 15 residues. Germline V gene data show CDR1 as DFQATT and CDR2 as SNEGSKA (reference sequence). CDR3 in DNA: TGCAGTGCTATGCATACAGGAAGGAGCTCCTACGAGCAGTACTTC. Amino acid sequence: CSAMHTGRSSYEQYF.